The clone carrying this T cell receptor (beta chain) has just one count. Other nucleotide sequences from this sample produce the same CDR3. The sample belongs to a study of blood T cell repertoires in COVID-19. Study summary: Whether acute or convalescent, the COVID-19 samples came from the United States, Italy and Spain.

The germline V gene has CDR1 SNHLY and CDR2 FYNNEI. The length of the CDR3 is 14 residues. With 4 bases removed from V and 0 bases from J, the gap between germline ends came to 7 bases. Per the original methods: Cell counts per sample came from amplifying reference gene primers. Generated by immunoSEQ multiplex PCR, the TCRdb table keeps only in-frame clones and is missing some. D and trimming come from the DNA, and the V and J calls and clone size come from that table. The table lists about 260,000 clones, around four fifths of them singletons. The sequenced sample was peripheral blood. The gene calls are TRBV2 and TRBJ1-3; D is unclear. The source of this sequence is a man in his fifties or sixties with acute or convalescent COVID-19. The CDR3 bases are TGTGCCAGCAGTGCGGGAGGCTCTGGAAACACCATATATTTT. It is translated as CASSAGGSGNTIYF.